The clone carrying this T cell receptor (beta chain) was seen a few times. As the template, RNA transcripts were used to amplify TCR beta CDR3 regions. The first round was an RT-PCR with HTBI primers, and the second round was a multiplex PCR. One entry per CDR3 protein results from TCRdb running MiXCR on the multiplex PCR reads. This repertoire shows about 640,000 distinct CDR3 sequences, more than 40% found once; its top ten account for 3% to 4%. This sample was taken from a study of Graves' ophthalmopathy and Graves' hyperthyroidism. The sequenced sample consisted of peripheral blood. This TCR derives from an adult man with Graves' ophthalmopathy.

CDR3 in DNA: TGTGCCACCAGTGACGGGACCTATGGCTACACCTTC. The encoded protein is CATSDGTYGYTF. This chain joins TRBV24-1 and TRBJ1-2; possible D gene TRBD1, 5 bases. Germline V gene data show CDR1 as KGHDR and CDR2 as SFDVKD. Trimming cost V 4 bases and J 4 bases, with 6 bases left between them. This CDR3 comprises 12 residues.